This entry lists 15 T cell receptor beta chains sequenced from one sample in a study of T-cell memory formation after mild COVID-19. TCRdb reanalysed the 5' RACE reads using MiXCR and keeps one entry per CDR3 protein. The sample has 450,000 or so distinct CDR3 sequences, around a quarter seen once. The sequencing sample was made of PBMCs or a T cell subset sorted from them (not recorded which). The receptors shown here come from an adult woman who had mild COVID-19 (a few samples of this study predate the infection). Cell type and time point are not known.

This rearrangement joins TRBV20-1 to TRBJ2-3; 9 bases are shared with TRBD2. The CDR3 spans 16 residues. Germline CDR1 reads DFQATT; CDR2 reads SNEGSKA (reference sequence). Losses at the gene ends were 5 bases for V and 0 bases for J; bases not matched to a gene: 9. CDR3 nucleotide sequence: TGCAGTGCTGGACCTTTTGCGGGGGGGAGCACAGATACGCAGTATTTT. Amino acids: CSAGPFAGGSTDTQYF.

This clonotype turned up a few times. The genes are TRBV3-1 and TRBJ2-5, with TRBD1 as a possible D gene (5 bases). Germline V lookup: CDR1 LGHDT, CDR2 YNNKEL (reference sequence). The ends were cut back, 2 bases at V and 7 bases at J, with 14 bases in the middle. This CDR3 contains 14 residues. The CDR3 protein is CASSQQGTGRTQYF. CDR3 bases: TGTGCCAGCAGCCAACAGGGAACGGGCCGGACCCAGTACTTC.

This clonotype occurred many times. The CDR3 spells CASSSRLAGRYEQYF. The CDR3 nucleotides are TGTGCCAGCAGTTCCCGATTAGCGGGACGCTACGAGCAGTACTTC. The J gene is TRBJ2-7, the V gene TRBV12-3 or TRBV12-4, with 8 nucleotides matching TRBD2. The CDR3 covers 15 residues. J was trimmed by 3 bases and V by 4 bases; bases with no gene match: 8.

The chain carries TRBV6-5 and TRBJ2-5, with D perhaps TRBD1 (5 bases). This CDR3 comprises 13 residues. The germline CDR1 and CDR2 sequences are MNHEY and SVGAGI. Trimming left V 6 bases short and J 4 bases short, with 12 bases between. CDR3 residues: CASRPQGRETQYF. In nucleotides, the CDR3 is TGTGCCAGCAGACCTCAGGGTCGAGAGACCCAGTACTTC.

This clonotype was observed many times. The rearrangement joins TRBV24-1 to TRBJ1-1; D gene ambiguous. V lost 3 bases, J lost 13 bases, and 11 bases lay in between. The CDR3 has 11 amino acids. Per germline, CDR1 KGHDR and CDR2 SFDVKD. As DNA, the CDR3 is TGTGCCACCAGTGATCTCTATAGGGTTTTCTTT. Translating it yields CATSDLYRVFF.

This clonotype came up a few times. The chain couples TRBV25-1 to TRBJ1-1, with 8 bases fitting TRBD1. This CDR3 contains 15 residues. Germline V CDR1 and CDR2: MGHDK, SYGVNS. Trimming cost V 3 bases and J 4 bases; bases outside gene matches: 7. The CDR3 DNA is TGTGCCAGCAGTGAGCCACAGGGGGGGGGCACTGAAGCTTTCTTT. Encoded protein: CASSEPQGGGTEAFF. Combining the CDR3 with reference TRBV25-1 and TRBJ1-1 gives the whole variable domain EADIYQTPRYLVIGTGKKITLECSQTMGHDKMYWYQQDPGMELHLIHYSYGVNSTEKGDLSSESTVSRIRTEHFPLTLESARPSHTSQYLCASSEPQGGGTEAFFGQGTRLTVV.

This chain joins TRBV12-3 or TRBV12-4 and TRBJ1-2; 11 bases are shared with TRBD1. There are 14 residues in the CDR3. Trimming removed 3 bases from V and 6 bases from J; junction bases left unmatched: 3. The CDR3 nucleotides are TGTGCCAGCAGTTTGAGGGACAGGGGGGATGGCTACACCTTC. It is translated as CASSLRDRGDGYTF.

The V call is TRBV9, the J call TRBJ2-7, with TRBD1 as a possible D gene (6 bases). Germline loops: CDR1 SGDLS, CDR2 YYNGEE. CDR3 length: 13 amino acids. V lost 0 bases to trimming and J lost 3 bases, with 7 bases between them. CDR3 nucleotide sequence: TGTGCCAGCAGCGTAGCAGGGGACTACGAGCAGTACTTC. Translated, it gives CASSVAGDYEQYF.

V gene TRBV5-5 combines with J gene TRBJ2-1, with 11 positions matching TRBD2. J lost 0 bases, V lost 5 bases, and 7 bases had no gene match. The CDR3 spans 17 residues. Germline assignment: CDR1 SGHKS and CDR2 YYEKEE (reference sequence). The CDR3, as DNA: TGTGCCAGCAGTTTGACTAGCGGGGCCAGCTCCTACAATGAGCAGTTCTTC. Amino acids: CASSLTSGASSYNEQFF.

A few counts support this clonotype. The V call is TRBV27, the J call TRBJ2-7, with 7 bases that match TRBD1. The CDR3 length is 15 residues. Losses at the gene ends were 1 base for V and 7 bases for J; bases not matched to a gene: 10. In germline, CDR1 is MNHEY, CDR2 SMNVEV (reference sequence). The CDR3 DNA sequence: TGTGCCAGCAGTTTATTCGGGACAGACCAATATGAGCAGTACTTC. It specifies CASSLFGTDQYEQYF.

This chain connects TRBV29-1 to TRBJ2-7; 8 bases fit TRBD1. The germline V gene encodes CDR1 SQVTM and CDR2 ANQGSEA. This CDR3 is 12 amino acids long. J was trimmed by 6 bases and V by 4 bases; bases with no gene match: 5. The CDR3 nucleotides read TGCAGCGTTGCCAGACAGGGGCCCGAGCAGTACTTC. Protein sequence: CSVARQGPEQYF.

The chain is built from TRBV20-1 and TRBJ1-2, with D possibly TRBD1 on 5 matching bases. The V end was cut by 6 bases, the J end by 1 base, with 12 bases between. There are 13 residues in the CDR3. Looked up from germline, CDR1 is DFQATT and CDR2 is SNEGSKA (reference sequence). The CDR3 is CSATGPSNYGYTF. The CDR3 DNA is TGCAGTGCCACGGGACCAAGTAACTATGGCTACACCTTC.

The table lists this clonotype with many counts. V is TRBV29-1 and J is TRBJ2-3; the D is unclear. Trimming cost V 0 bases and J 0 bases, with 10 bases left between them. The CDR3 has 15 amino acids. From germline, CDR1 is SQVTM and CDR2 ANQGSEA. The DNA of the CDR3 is TGCAGCGTTGAAGATAATGTAAGGAGCACAGATACGCAGTATTTT. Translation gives CSVEDNVRSTDTQYF.

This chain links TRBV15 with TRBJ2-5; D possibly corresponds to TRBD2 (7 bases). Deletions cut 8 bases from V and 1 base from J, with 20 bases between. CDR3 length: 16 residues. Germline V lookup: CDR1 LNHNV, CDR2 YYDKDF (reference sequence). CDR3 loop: CATSWGGPTLQETQYF. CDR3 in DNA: TGTGCCACCTCCTGGGGGGGGCCTACCCTCCAAGAGACCCAGTACTTC.

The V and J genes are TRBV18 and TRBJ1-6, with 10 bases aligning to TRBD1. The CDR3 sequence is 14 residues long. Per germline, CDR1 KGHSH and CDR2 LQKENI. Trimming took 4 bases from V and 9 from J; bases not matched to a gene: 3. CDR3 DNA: TGTGCCAGCTCACTCGACAGGGGGCCTTCACCCCTCCACTTT. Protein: CASSLDRGPSPLHF. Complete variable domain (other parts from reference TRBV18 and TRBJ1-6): NAGVMQNPRHLVRRRGQEARLRCSPMKGHSHVYWYRQLPEEGLKFMVYLQKENIIDESGMPKERFSAEFPKEGPSILRIQQVVRGDSAAYFCASSLDRGPSPLHFGNGTRLTVT.